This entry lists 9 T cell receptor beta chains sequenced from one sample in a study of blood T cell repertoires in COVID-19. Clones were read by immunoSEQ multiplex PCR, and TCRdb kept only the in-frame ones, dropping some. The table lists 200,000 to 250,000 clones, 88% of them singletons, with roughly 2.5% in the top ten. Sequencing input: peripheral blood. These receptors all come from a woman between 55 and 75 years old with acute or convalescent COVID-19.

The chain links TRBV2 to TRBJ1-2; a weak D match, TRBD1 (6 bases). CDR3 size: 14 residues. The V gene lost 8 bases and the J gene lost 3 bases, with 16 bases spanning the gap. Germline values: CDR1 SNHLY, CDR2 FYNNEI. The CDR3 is CASQIPPGDYGYTF. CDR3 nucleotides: TGTGCCAGCCAGATCCCCCCAGGGGACTATGGCTACACCTTC.

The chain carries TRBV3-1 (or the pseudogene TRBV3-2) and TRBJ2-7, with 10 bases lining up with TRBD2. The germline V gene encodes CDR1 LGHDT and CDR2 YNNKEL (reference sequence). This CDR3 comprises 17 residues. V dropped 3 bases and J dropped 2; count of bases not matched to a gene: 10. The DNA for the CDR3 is TGTGCCAGCAGCCACCATAGTACTAGCGGGGTTACCTACGAGCAGTACTTC. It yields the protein CASSHHSTSGVTYEQYF.

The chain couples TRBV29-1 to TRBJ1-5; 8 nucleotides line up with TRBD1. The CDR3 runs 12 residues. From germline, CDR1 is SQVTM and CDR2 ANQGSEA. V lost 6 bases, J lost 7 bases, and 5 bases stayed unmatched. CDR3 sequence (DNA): TGCAGCGTGACAGGGGACGGACAGCCCCAGCATTTT. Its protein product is CSVTGDGQPQHF.

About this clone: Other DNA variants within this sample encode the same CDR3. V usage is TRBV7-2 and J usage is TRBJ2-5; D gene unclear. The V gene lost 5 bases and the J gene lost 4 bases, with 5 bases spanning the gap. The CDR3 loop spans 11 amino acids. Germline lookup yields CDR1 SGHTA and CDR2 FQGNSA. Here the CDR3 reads CASSPSETQYF. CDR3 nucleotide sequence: TGTGCCAGCAGCCCGTCAGAGACCCAGTACTTC.

The CDR3 bases are TGTGCCAGTAGCCAGGGATTCTCTGGAAACACCATATATTTT. Translating it yields CASSQGFSGNTIYF. This chain links TRBV19 with TRBJ1-3, with D perhaps TRBD1 (5 bases). Between the trimmed V and J ends, which lost 6 bases and 0 bases, there was a span of 9 bases. The germline V gene encodes CDR1 LNHDA and CDR2 SQIVND (reference sequence). The CDR3 is 14 amino acids.

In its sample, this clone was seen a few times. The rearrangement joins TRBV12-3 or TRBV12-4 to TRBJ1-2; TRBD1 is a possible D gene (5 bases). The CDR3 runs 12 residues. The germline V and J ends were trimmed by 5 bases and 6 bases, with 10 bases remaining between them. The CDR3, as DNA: TGTGCCAGCAGTCAACAGGCGGATGGCTACACCTTC. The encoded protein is CASSQQADGYTF.

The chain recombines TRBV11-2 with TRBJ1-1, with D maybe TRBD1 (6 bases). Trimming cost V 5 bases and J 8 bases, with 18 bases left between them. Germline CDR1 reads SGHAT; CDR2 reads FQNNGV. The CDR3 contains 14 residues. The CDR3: CASSDDEGGLEAFF. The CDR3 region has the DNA TGTGCCAGCAGCGACGACGAGGGGGGGCTCGAAGCTTTCTTT.

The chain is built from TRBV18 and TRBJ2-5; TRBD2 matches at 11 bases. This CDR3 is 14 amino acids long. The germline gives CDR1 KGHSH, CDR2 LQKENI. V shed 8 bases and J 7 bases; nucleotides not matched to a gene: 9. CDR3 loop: CASPIAGGPPTQYF. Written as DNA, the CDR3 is TGTGCCAGCCCTATAGCGGGGGGGCCACCGACCCAGTACTTC.

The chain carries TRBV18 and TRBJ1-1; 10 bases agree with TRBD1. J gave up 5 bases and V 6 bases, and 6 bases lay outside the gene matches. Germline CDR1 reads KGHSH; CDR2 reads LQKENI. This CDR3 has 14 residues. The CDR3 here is CASSRQGAETEAFF. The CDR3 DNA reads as TGTGCCAGCTCGCGACAGGGGGCTGAGACTGAAGCTTTCTTT.